The 20 T cell receptor beta chains below were found in one sample sequenced in a study of cytomegalovirus exposure and HLA in healthy donors. 60 Vbeta and 13 Jbeta primers were used in PCR. The repertoire was sequenced with immunoSEQ multiplex PCR; TCRdb's copy has only in-frame clones and lacks some. The profile shows 98,000 or so clones, around 77% of them singletons. Sequencing used PBMCs. These receptors were obtained from a female donor in good health and CMV-seronegative.

J is TRBJ2-1 and V is TRBV9; 8 positions match TRBD2. The V segment lost 0 bases and the J segment 1 base; nucleotides outside the gene matches: 9. The germline gives CDR1 SGDLS, CDR2 YYNGEE. CDR3 length: 18 residues. CDR3 in DNA: TGTGCCAGCAGCGTAGTCACCGGACTAGCCTTTTCCTACAATGAGCAGTTCTTC. Protein product: CASSVVTGLAFSYNEQFF.

V gene TRBV7-2 combines with J gene TRBJ2-3; the match to TRBD2 covers 9 bases. CDR3 length: 14 amino acids. V dropped 5 bases and J dropped 4; count of bases not matched to a gene: 4. The germline V gene encodes CDR1 SGHTA and CDR2 FQGNSA. CDR3 bases: TGTGCCAGCAGCCCTAGCGGGAAATCAGATACGCAGTATTTT. This translates into CASSPSGKSDTQYF.

The chain has TRBV6-4 and TRBJ2-2; 7 bases are shared with TRBD2. This CDR3 contains 14 residues. CDR1 is MRHNA and CDR2 is SNTAGT in the germline V gene. V was pared by 2 bases and J by 4 bases, with 1 base of the junction left unmatched. The CDR3 loop is CASSDGRATGELFF. In nucleotides, the CDR3 is TGTGCCAGCAGTGACGGGAGGGCCACCGGGGAGCTGTTTTTT.

This clone has just one count. This rearrangement joins TRBV6-1 to TRBJ1-1; D uncertain. The length of the CDR3 is 14 residues. Germline CDR1 and CDR2: MNHNS and SASEGT. The ends were cut back, 4 bases at V and 2 bases at J, with 11 bases in the middle. The CDR3 here is CASSVHSSNTEAFF. The CDR3 coding sequence is TGTGCCAGCAGTGTTCACTCTTCTAACACTGAAGCTTTCTTT.

The chain recombines TRBV29-1 with TRBJ2-5; TRBD1 might be the D (6 bases). Germline V gene sequence: CDR1 SQVTM, CDR2 ANQGSEA. CDR3 length: 13 amino acids. The V end lost 7 bases, the J end lost 5 bases, and 17 bases lay between the germline ends. The CDR3 DNA reads TGCAGCGCCCTCATGGACAGAGGGGAGACCCAGTACTTC. Translation: CSALMDRGETQYF.

This rearrangement joins TRBV25-1 to TRBJ2-7; 9 bases agree with TRBD1. Germline CDR1 is MGHDK and CDR2 is SYGVNS. The V segment lost 6 bases and the J segment 7 bases; nucleotides outside the gene matches: 13. The CDR3 sequence is 15 residues long. The CDR3 here is CASSRPGQGNREQYF. CDR3 nucleotides: TGTGCCAGCAGCCGACCGGGACAGGGTAATAGGGAGCAGTACTTC.

The chain uses TRBV5-4 and TRBJ1-2; 9 nucleotides line up with TRBD1. The V and J ends lost 4 bases and 4 bases, in that order; junction bases with no gene match: 5. Looked up from germline, CDR1 is SGHNT and CDR2 is YYREEE (reference sequence). This CDR3 contains 14 residues. The chain's CDR3 is CASSVQGATYGYTF. In DNA, the CDR3 is TGTGCCAGCAGCGTACAGGGGGCGACCTATGGCTACACCTTC.

V usage is TRBV29-1 and J usage is TRBJ2-7, with D maybe TRBD1 (5 bases). Trimming left V 6 bases short and J 0 bases short, with 18 bases between. This CDR3 has 15 residues. Germline CDR1 and CDR2: SQVTM and ANQGSEA. The chain's CDR3 is CSVTHPGSPSYEQYF. The CDR3 bases are TGCAGCGTAACTCACCCAGGGTCGCCCTCCTACGAGCAGTACTTC.

This chain connects TRBV5-1 to TRBJ2-7; D is possibly TRBD1 (6 bases). V lost 0 bases to trimming and J lost 3 bases, with 16 bases between them. Germline assignment: CDR1 SGHRS and CDR2 YFSETQ. The CDR3 has 16 amino acids. The CDR3 is CASSLAFRGALYEQYF. The CDR3 nucleotides are TGCGCCAGCAGCTTGGCCTTCAGGGGCGCCCTCTACGAGCAGTACTTC.

The CDR3 region is CASSEWLAETQYF. CDR3 nucleotides: TGTGCCAGCAGTGAATGGCTAGCTGAGACCCAGTACTTC. The V gene is TRBV2, the J gene TRBJ2-5, with D perhaps TRBD2 (5 bases). Germline lookup yields CDR1 SNHLY and CDR2 FYNNEI. CDR3 length: 13 residues. V lost 2 bases to trimming and J lost 5 bases, with 9 bases between them. Full variable domain (rest looked up from reference TRBV2 and TRBJ2-5): EPEVTQTPSHQVTQMGQEVILRCVPISNHLYFYWYRQILGQKVEFLVSFYNNEISEKSEIFDDQFSVERPDGSNFTLKIRSTKLEDSAMYFCASSEWLAETQYFGPGTRLLVL.

V usage is TRBV27 and J usage is TRBJ1-1; TRBD1 aligns across 10 bases. Losses at the gene ends were 8 bases for V and 3 bases for J; bases not matched to a gene: 15. This CDR3 is 17 amino acids long. Germline V gene lookup returns CDR1 MNHEY and CDR2 SMNVEV (reference sequence). DNA for the CDR3: TGTGCCAGCTGCTCAATCCTGAGACAGGGGGCGGACACTGAAGCTTTCTTT. Its translation: CASCSILRQGADTEAFF.

This chain joins TRBV4-3 and TRBJ2-7; the match to TRBD2 covers 12 bases. Germline-derived CDR1 and CDR2 are LGHNA and YSLEER. J was trimmed by 3 bases and V by 6 bases; bases with no gene match: 9. The CDR3 length is 16 residues. The CDR3 reads CASSPRTSGIFYEQYF. The CDR3, as DNA: TGCGCCAGCAGTCCAAGGACTAGCGGGATATTCTACGAGCAGTACTTC.

J is TRBJ1-5 and V is TRBV28, with a tentative D call TRBD1 (5 bases). Trimming pared 1 base from V and 1 base from J, leaving 11 bases between. Germline-derived CDR1 and CDR2 are MDHEN and SYDVKM. There are 16 residues in the CDR3. The CDR3 protein is CASSLSRTPSNQPQHF. CDR3 bases: TGTGCCAGCAGTTTATCACGGACACCCAGCAATCAGCCCCAGCATTTT.

This chain uses TRBV19 with TRBJ1-5; a possible D gene is TRBD1 (5 bases). CDR1 and CDR2 from the germline V gene are LNHDA and SQIVND (reference sequence). The CDR3 is 16 residues long. Trimming took off 4 bases at V and 2 bases at J, with 15 bases between the two ends. DNA of the CDR3: TGTGCCAGTAGTAATTTTTACAGGACGGGCAATCAGCCCCAGCATTTT. This gives the protein CASSNFYRTGNQPQHF.

J is TRBJ1-5 and V is TRBV7-9, with D possibly matching TRBD1 (6 bases). Germline V lookup: CDR1 SEHNR, CDR2 FQNEAQ (reference sequence). The V end lost 3 bases, the J end lost 6 bases, and 21 bases lay between the germline ends. The CDR3 has 17 residues. DNA for the CDR3: TGTGCCAGCAGCTTCTCTACAGGGCGGGCTCGGATTCAGCCCCAGCATTTT. Amino acids: CASSFSTGRARIQPQHF.

The rearrangement uses TRBV28 and TRBJ1-1, with 10 bases identical to TRBD1. This CDR3 is built from 13 residues. Germline CDR1 reads MDHEN; CDR2 reads SYDVKM. J lost 10 bases, V lost 3 bases, and 5 bases had no gene match. CDR3 amino acids: CASSFPGDRGAFF. The CDR3 DNA follows: TGTGCCAGCAGTTTCCCCGGGGACAGGGGAGCTTTCTTT.

This clone appeared a few times. This chain joins TRBV7-9 and TRBJ1-6; tentatively, D is TRBD1 (6 bases). Per the germline V gene, CDR1 is SEHNR and CDR2 is FQNEAQ (reference sequence). Trimming cost V 3 bases and J 7 bases, with 10 bases left between them. This CDR3 spans 14 amino acids. This CDR3 reads CASSLGHLNSPLHF. The CDR3, as DNA: TGTGCCAGCAGCTTGGGACATCTAAATTCACCCCTCCACTTT.

The CDR3: CASSLVPGTDNSYEQYF. The CDR3 DNA reads TGCGCCAGCAGCTTGGTACCCGGGACAGATAACTCCTACGAGCAGTACTTC. V and J are TRBV5-1 and TRBJ2-7; 7 bases align to TRBD1. The CDR3 is 17 amino acids. CDR1 is SGHRS, CDR2 YFSETQ, per germline. Losses at the gene ends were 0 bases for V and 0 bases for J; bases not matched to a gene: 9.

The genes are TRBV2 and TRBJ1-1, with 7 bases that match TRBD1. V dropped 7 bases and J dropped 4; count of bases not matched to a gene: 6. Germline V gene sequence: CDR1 SNHLY, CDR2 FYNNEI. CDR3 length: 13 residues. The CDR3, as DNA: TGTGCCAGCATCATCAGGGGGATCACTGAAGCTTTCTTT. Amino acids: CASIIRGITEAFF.

This clone was picked up one time. V and J are TRBV30 and TRBJ1-5; D uncertain. V was cut by 1 base and J by 6 bases, with 10 bases left in between. The length of the CDR3 is 13 residues. Germline loops: CDR1 GTSNPN, CDR2 SVGIG (reference sequence). The CDR3 is CAWSDRIGQPQHF. As DNA, the CDR3 is TGTGCCTGGAGTGACAGAATAGGTCAGCCCCAGCATTTT.